This is a list of T cell receptor beta chains from one sample in a study of blood T cell repertoires in COVID-19. Libraries were prepared by immunoSEQ multiplex PCR; TCRdb keeps only in-frame clonotypes and omits some of them. The repertoire consists of 70,000 to 95,000 clones, with about 95% occurring once and the leading ten covering 3.5% to 5%. Sample: peripheral blood. The receptors come from a human donor with active COVID-19. The donor label of this sample is uncertain. Both conserved end residues are part of each CDR3. D genes are given only for firm matches. Not every row has a clone size; where given, it reads once, few, many or a size class.

v_gene	abundance	d_gene	j_gene	CDR3nt	CDR3aa
TRBV19	NA	NA	TRBJ2-3	TGTGCCAGTAGTCCAGCGGACTTCACAGATACGCAGTATTTT	CASSPADFTDTQYF
TRBV5-1	few	NA	TRBJ2-7	TGCGCCAGCAGCTTGAGTACCCAGGGATCGTACGAGCAGTACTTC	CASSLSTQGSYEQYF
TRBV4-1	NA	TRBD2	TRBJ2-1	TGCGCCAGCAGCCACTTAGCGGGAGTCAGCTACAATGAGCAGTTCTTC	CASSHLAGVSYNEQFF
TRBV7-6	NA	TRBD1	TRBJ2-4	TGTGCCAGCAGCTCCCGGGACAGGGGTGCGGACATTCAGTACTTC	CASSSRDRGADIQYF
TRBV29-1	once	TRBD1	TRBJ2-1	TGCAGCGTGGGGGACAGCCCTTACAATGAGCAGTTCTTC	CSVGDSPYNEQFF
TRBV6-5	NA	NA	TRBJ2-7	TGTGCCAGCAGTTACTCGATCAATGGAGAGTCCTACGAGCAGTACTTC	CASSYSINGESYEQYF
TRBV19	once	NA	TRBJ1-3	TGTGTCAGTACCCCTACTGATGGGCTCCCGAGCTCTGGAAACACCATATATTTT	CVSTPTDGLPSSGNTIYF
TRBV3-1/TRBV3-2	few	NA	TRBJ2-7	TGTGGCTTGACTGTGAGGTACGAGCAGTACTTC	CGLTVRYEQYF
TRBV6-1	few	NA	TRBJ1-5	TGTGCCAGCAGTGAAGTAGAAGGGGGGCCCCAGCATTTT	CASSEVEGGPQHF
TRBV4-3	NA	TRBD2	TRBJ2-1	TGCGCCAGCAGCCGATACCGGGACTACGACAATGAGCAGTTCTTC	CASSRYRDYDNEQFF
TRBV24-1	NA	TRBD1	TRBJ2-3	TGTGCCACCTCCACCCGACAGGGGCCACTCAGAGATACGCAGTATTTT	CATSTRQGPLRDTQYF
TRBV5-1	NA	TRBD1	TRBJ1-6	TGCGCCAGCAGTTCCGGGACAGGCAGCTCCTATAATTCACCCCTCCACTTT	CASSSGTGSSYNSPLHF
TRBV6-5	NA	NA	TRBJ2-7	TGTGCCAGCAGTTACGATCTTTCTGGCAGCTACGAGCAGTACTTC	CASSYDLSGSYEQYF
TRBV7-2	NA	NA	TRBJ1-5	TGTGCCAGCAGCTTAACGGGGGAGAGCAATCAGCCCCAGCATTTT	CASSLTGESNQPQHF
TRBV19	NA	NA	TRBJ1-4	TGTGCCAGTAGTCCAAGGGGGGAAAAACTGTTTTTT	CASSPRGEKLFF
TRBV7-9	once	NA	TRBJ2-7	TGTGCCAGCAGCTTAGGCGCAGGGAAGGATATATACTACGAGCAGTACTTC	CASSLGAGKDIYYEQYF
TRBV2	NA	TRBD1	TRBJ2-2	TGTGCCAGCAGAACAGGGGGCGCGGCCGGGGAGCTGTTTTTT	CASRTGGAAGELFF